These 9 T cell receptor beta chains were sequenced from one sample in a study of blood T cell repertoires in COVID-19. Generated by immunoSEQ multiplex PCR, the TCRdb table keeps only in-frame clones and is missing some. Of hundreds of thousands of clones listed, over 75% are singletons. Sample: PBMCs or T cells enriched from blood (not recorded which). The receptors were gathered from a woman aged 18-35 years who had recovered from COVID-19.

This clone was seen many times. This chain joins TRBV9 and TRBJ1-1; TRBD1 agrees at 7 bases. The CDR3 sequence is 14 residues long. Germline trimming cut 0 bases from V and 7 bases from J; bases unmatched to any gene: 6. CDR1 and CDR2 from the germline V gene are SGDLS and YYNGEE. For the CDR3, the DNA is TGTGCCAGCAGCGTAGAGGGGGCGCGAGGTGAAGCTTTCTTT. It is translated as CASSVEGARGEAFF.

This clone came up once. The chain links TRBV3-1 (or the pseudogene TRBV3-2) to TRBJ1-1; TRBD1 matches at 8 bases. The V segment lost 3 bases and the J segment 1 base; nucleotides outside the gene matches: 1. The V gene's germline CDR1 is LGHDT and CDR2 YNNKEL (reference sequence). The CDR3 consists of 14 residues. The CDR3 sequence: CASSHGQGNTEAFF. For the CDR3, the DNA is TGTGCCAGCAGCCACGGACAGGGGAACACTGAAGCTTTCTTT.

The chain uses TRBV25-1 and TRBJ2-7, with a possible D match to TRBD2 (7 bases). CDR1 is MGHDK and CDR2 is SYGVNS in the germline V gene. Trimming took off 5 bases at V and 2 bases at J, with 25 bases between the two ends. This CDR3 has 18 amino acids. The CDR3 region is CASSLIGSGGRTPYEQYF. The DNA of the CDR3 is TGTGCCAGCAGTTTAATTGGTTCCGGGGGGCGAACACCCTACGAGCAGTACTTC.

V gene TRBV4-1 combines with J gene TRBJ2-1, with TRBD2 matching 11 bases. CDR1 MGHRA and CDR2 YSYEKL come from the germline V gene. The CDR3 has 15 amino acids. The V segment lost 3 bases and the J segment 6 bases; nucleotides outside the gene matches: 4. The CDR3 loop is CASSHASGGFNEQFF. Written as DNA, the CDR3 is TGCGCCAGCAGCCATGCTAGCGGGGGGTTCAATGAGCAGTTCTTC.

The chain links TRBV5-4 to TRBJ2-5; D perhaps matches TRBD2 (7 bases). This CDR3 spans 14 amino acids. Looked up from germline, CDR1 is SGHNT and CDR2 is YYREEE (reference sequence). The V end lost 4 bases, the J end lost 4 bases, and 14 bases lay between the germline ends. The CDR3 coding sequence is TGTGCCAGCAGCACAAGGGGGGGTCCAGAGACCCAGTACTTC. Residues: CASSTRGGPETQYF.

The rearrangement links TRBV9 to TRBJ2-3; D is possibly TRBD2 (7 bases). V was shortened by 0 bases and J by 3 bases, with 14 bases between the two germline ends. Looked up from germline, CDR1 is SGDLS and CDR2 is YYNGEE. This CDR3 region has 16 residues. The CDR3 coding sequence is TGTGCCAGCAGCGTAGAACGGGGGGCCAGTACAGATACGCAGTATTTT. It specifies CASSVERGASTDTQYF.

The chain is built from TRBV15 and TRBJ1-1, with D perhaps matching TRBD1 (5 bases). This CDR3 has 14 amino acids. Trimming pared 5 bases from V and 1 base from J, leaving 11 bases between. Germline V gives CDR1 LNHNV, CDR2 YYDKDF (reference sequence). The DNA of the CDR3 is TGTGCCACCAGCCGATACCAGGGGAACACTGAAGCTTTCTTT. This encodes CATSRYQGNTEAFF. The full variable domain, with the rest looked up from reference TRBV15 and TRBJ1-1, is DAMVIQNPRYQVTQFGKPVTLSCSQTLNHNVMYWYQQKSSQAPKLLFHYYDKDFNNEADTPDNFQSRRPNTSFCFLDIRSPGLGDTAMYLCATSRYQGNTEAFFGQGTRLTVV.

V usage is TRBV6-5 and J usage is TRBJ2-1; 9 bases line up with TRBD1. Trimming took 5 bases from V and 2 from J; bases not matched to a gene: 4. CDR1 is MNHEY and CDR2 is SVGAGI in the germline V gene. This CDR3 has 15 amino acids. DNA for the CDR3: TGTGCCAGCAGTCGTACAGGGGGCGCCTACAATGAGCAGTTCTTC. Its protein product is CASSRTGGAYNEQFF.

The rearrangement uses TRBV11-2 and TRBJ1-2, with TRBD1 matching 9 bases. Germline assignment: CDR1 SGHAT and CDR2 FQNNGV. Trimming cost V 4 bases and J 5 bases; bases outside gene matches: 11. This CDR3 comprises 16 residues. DNA for the CDR3: TGTGCCAGCAGCTCAATACAGGGGGCGCGGGGGTATGGCTACACCTTC. Protein sequence: CASSSIQGARGYGYTF.